The 9 T cell receptor beta chains listed next were all sequenced from one sample in a study of cytomegalovirus exposure and HLA in healthy donors (dated by TCRdb to the late 2010s). The method behind the library was the immunoSEQ multiplex PCR assay. For the multiplex PCR, a mixture combining 60 forward primers for TCR Vbeta segments and 13 reverse primers for TCR Jbeta segments was used. What TCRdb holds here is the immuneACCESS table cut down to in-frame rearrangements. Part of the clones is not present; checked against another copy, under half of the missing clones reflect an unresolved V gene, and the others are unexplained. The sample table shows roughly 100,000 clones, and roughly three quarters are seen once. Around a tenth of the sample belongs to the ten largest clones. The source material was PBMCs. The receptors here all came from a male donor in good health and CMV-seropositive.

The V call is TRBV2, the J call TRBJ2-7; weak D call: TRBD2 (6 bases). The CDR3 length is 13 residues. Trimming cost V 6 bases and J 3 bases, with 12 bases left between them. Germline V gene sequence: CDR1 SNHLY, CDR2 FYNNEI. The CDR3 is CASSGGLLYEQYF. CDR3 bases: TGTGCCAGCAGCGGGGGACTCCTCTACGAGCAGTACTTC.

The table lists this clone with a count of one. CDR3 nucleotide sequence: TGTGCCAGCAGCTTCGATCCAGGCACCGGGGAGCTGTTTTTT. This translates into CASSFDPGTGELFF. The chain joins TRBV7-3 to TRBJ2-2; D gene uncertain. Germline V gives CDR1 SGHTA, CDR2 FQGTGA. The CDR3 has 14 residues. V dropped 3 bases and J dropped 4 bases, with 9 bases sitting between them.

The V and J genes are TRBV7-9 and TRBJ1-2; 9 bases line up with TRBD1. Trimming removed 2 bases from V and 6 bases from J; junction bases left unmatched: 4. Germline V lookup: CDR1 SEHNR, CDR2 FQNEAQ (reference sequence). There are 14 residues in the CDR3. The CDR3 DNA reads as TGTGCCAGCAGCTTACCGGGACAGGGTAATGGCTACACCTTC. This codes for CASSLPGQGNGYTF.

The chain recombines TRBV28 with TRBJ2-3; 7 bases are a match to TRBD2. The CDR3 length is 15 residues. The germline gives CDR1 MDHEN, CDR2 SYDVKM. V trimming: 3 bases; J trimming: 4 bases; junction bases outside the gene matches: 7. The CDR3 region has the DNA TGTGCCAGCAGTTTTGGAGCGGGAAATGCAGATACGCAGTATTTT. Amino acids: CASSFGAGNADTQYF.

The chain joins TRBV29-1 to TRBJ2-7; a possible D gene is TRBD1 (6 bases). This CDR3 spans 15 amino acids. V shed 6 bases and J shed 6 bases, with 24 bases lying between them. Looked up from germline, CDR1 is SQVTM and CDR2 is ANQGSEA. CDR3 protein: CSVMGKLTGSLEQYF. Written as DNA, the CDR3 is TGCAGCGTGATGGGGAAGTTGACAGGTTCCCTCGAGCAGTACTTC.

J is TRBJ2-7 and V is TRBV18; 10 positions agree with TRBD1. J lost 5 bases, V lost 5 bases, and 6 bases had no gene match. Germline V gene lookup returns CDR1 KGHSH and CDR2 LQKENI. The CDR3 is 14 residues long. The CDR3 protein is CASSADGTGDEQYF. The DNA for the CDR3 is TGTGCCAGCTCAGCTGACGGGACAGGGGACGAGCAGTACTTC.

The chain carries TRBV6-4 and TRBJ2-1, with a possible D match to TRBD2 (5 bases). The CDR3 spans 13 residues. The germline V gene encodes CDR1 MRHNA and CDR2 SNTAGT. V gave up 5 bases and J gave up 6 bases, with 11 bases separating them. In DNA, the CDR3 is TGTGCCAGCAGTCTGGAGGTTGGCAATGAGCAGTTCTTC. Protein product: CASSLEVGNEQFF.

J is TRBJ1-2 and V is TRBV2; TRBD1 aligns across 8 bases. The CDR3 is made up of 13 amino acids. V lost 8 bases to trimming and J lost 4 bases; unmatched junction nucleotides: 6. The germline gives CDR1 SNHLY, CDR2 FYNNEI. CDR3 DNA sequence: TGTGCCAGCCGCACTACAGGGGGCTATGGCTACACCTTC. This codes for CASRTTGGYGYTF.

The chain has TRBV25-1 and TRBJ1-2; maybe TRBD1 (6 bases). The germline V gene has CDR1 MGHDK and CDR2 SYGVNS. Trimming removed 6 bases at V and 7 bases at J, with 12 bases between. The CDR3 sequence is 12 residues long. DNA of the CDR3: TGTGCCAGCAGCGGGACAACAGGTGGCTACACCTTC. This gives the protein CASSGTTGGYTF.